This T cell receptor beta chain was recorded in a study of blood T cells in healthy people across ages (dated by TCRdb to between 2014 and 2017). About the study as a whole: In model experiments, roughly one uniquely barcoded TCR beta cDNA molecule per two T cells was captured by template switching. Age-related changes in TCR beta repertoire diversity were measured in the study by deep sequencing normalized with unique cDNA molecular identifiers. The donors were divided into four age groups: young (average around 15 years), middle-aged (almost 40), aged (approximately 59) and long-lived (about 90). To avoid experimental bias, donors of different ages were distributed randomly across sequencing lanes. Two additional independent replicas of 1 million unique cDNA reads from the same blood draw were analyzed for two donors (one aged 18 to 30 and one aged 80 or older).

The library relied on 5' RACE. Reads for this sample came from an Illumina HiSeq 2500. A second PCR of about 7 to 12 cycles was run with a J-beta primer mix and a sample-barcoded 5' primer. Each TCR beta cDNA molecule received a unique molecular identifier from a template-switch 5' adaptor carrying 12 random nucleotides. Each sample yielded at least 2.5 million CDR3-containing paired-end reads. All of the RNA was converted into first-strand cDNA using the Mint cDNA synthesis kit, with a TRBC-specific oligonucleotide serving as the primer. All cDNA was treated with uracil-DNA glycosylase and then went through a first 18-cycle PCR with the universal primers M1SS and BC2_uni_R. Per the original workflow: Each sample was normalized by randomly selecting 1 million high-quality reads, each carrying a distinct molecular identifier. Reads sharing molecular identifiers were discarded rather than binned into consensus sequences. CDR3 identification, clonotype clustering and error correction used MiTCR with a Q25 quality threshold and the strictest error-elimination algorithm. A nonparametric unseen species model with Euler transformation was used to estimate a lower bound on total TCR beta diversity. Through fastp at Q25 and MiXCR, TCRdb rebuilt clones from the public reads, retaining in-frame beta chains. All rows with the same CDR3 protein become a single entry with the most common DNA and genes. The V and J calls were determined by TCRdb, not by the authors. For this sample the table gives some 1.6 million distinct CDR3 sequences, of which roughly 30% were detected only once. The ten largest clones take up 10% to 12% of the sample.

The roughly 39 donors, aged about 6 to 100 years, were systemically healthy Caucasian individuals from Russia. Each donor gave 8 to 10 milliliters of peripheral blood, collected into EDTA-treated Vacutainer tubes. PBMCs were isolated by Ficoll-Paque density-gradient centrifugation, with at least 6 million obtained per sample. Total RNA, at least 6 micrograms per sample, was extracted from PBMCs with Trizol reagent. For every donor, flow cytometry on a PBMC aliquot measured the percentage of naive CD45RAhigh/CD27high T cells. CDR1 LGHDT and CDR2 YNNKEL were looked up in the germline V gene (reference sequence). V ends up 0 bases short and J 6 bases short, with an unmatched junction base count of 4. The CDR3 numbers 16 residues from cysteine through phenylalanine. Only CDR3 DNA remains: 48 bases, in frame from the first base. With regard to this clonotype: Its target antigen remains unknown. No base quality values were provided; no much bigger clone lies one nucleotide off.

Overall study results and their limits: Conclusive comparison of naive and antigen-experienced compartments was prevented by the profiling of bulk unsorted PBMCs. Estimates of total diversity from one million sequenced T cells were regarded as lower bounds and underestimates. Because donor CMV infection status was unknown, age-related changes in expanded clonotypes were potentially confounded. There was a strong correlation between observed TCR beta diversity and the percentage of naive T cells measured by flow cytometry. Compared with the aged group, more naive CD4+ T cells, fewer expanded clones and increased TCR diversity were shown by the long-lived group, suggesting age selection. As age increased, observed TCR beta diversity per million T cells dropped in a roughly linear way, and a significant reduction was already evident by age 40.

The sequenced sample consisted of blood. This sequence was found in a woman aged 25-40 years in good health. Rearrangement joined TRBV3-1 to TRBJ2-1, with 11 central nucleotides matching TRBD2. The CDR3 amino acid sequence is: CASSQESLAGANEQFF. The sequenced DNA: TGTGCCAGCAGCCAAGAGTCACTAGCGGGAGCCAATGAGCAGTTCTTC.